This TCR beta chain was captured by sequencing in a study of T cells in Graves' hyperthyroidism and ophthalmopathy (dated by TCRdb to the late 2010s). Concerning the study at large: Peripheral blood was sampled at the time of initial diagnosis, prior to any treatment. TCR V-J signatures able to tell the groups apart were searched for in a discovery cohort of around 95 patients, of whom more than 40 had Graves' ophthalmopathy and some 60 had stable Graves' hyperthyroidism. Prospective prediction of ophthalmopathy was tested in an independent validation cohort consisting of roughly 20 hyperthyroidism patients and approximately 16 patients who later progressed to ophthalmopathy. The 100 or so discovery patients were randomly split 7:3 into training and test sets. In addition, the study compared T-cell repertoires in thyroid tissue and in blood from five or six Graves' hyperthyroidism patients. Once sampling was done, hyperthyroidism patients were given methimazole at a starting dose of 30 mg daily, whereas ophthalmopathy patients were given high-dose intravenous methylprednisolone. TCR Vbeta CDR3 sequencing of around 130 peripheral blood samples (over 40 ophthalmopathy, around 80 hyperthyroidism and some 17 progressor patients) is reported in the paper. The paper as a whole reports these results and caveats: Most expanded thyroid clonotypes (frequency above 0.001) were also detected in blood, suggesting blood repertoires may reflect thyroid immune responses. A 13 V-J signature model separated ophthalmopathy from stable hyperthyroidism, with nearly 90% sensitivity and 81.08% specificity in cross-validation and 80%/75% in testing. During validation, the model predicted progression to ophthalmopathy a median of roughly 7.1 months ahead of onset, with almost 71% sensitivity and roughly 75% specificity. No statistical method was used to set the sample size in advance, and investigators knew the group allocation.

Ophthalmopathy patients had moderately to severely active disease, with a Clinical Activity Score of 3 or more, a NOSPECS grade of 4 or more, and a disease duration of less than 3 months. Exclusion was applied to patients with uncontrolled infections, other autoimmune diseases, pregnancy or lactation. Diagnoses were established on the basis of clinical symptoms, serum thyroxine and TRAb, thyroid ultrasound, and orbital computed tomography. Ficoll-Paque density gradient centrifugation was used to isolate PBMCs from 9.5 to 10 ml of fresh peripheral blood. Total RNA was extracted with Trizol reagent, and quality was checked on an Agilent 2100 Bioanalyzer. TCR beta CDR3 regions were amplified from RNA transcripts. For the first round of RT-PCR on the TCR CDR3, the HTBI primer set was used together with the Qiagen OneStep RT-PCR kit. Libraries were constructed in a second round of multiplex PCR, after which size selection and purification were carried out. Paired-end sequencing of the libraries was performed with 100 bp reads on an Illumina HiSeq2000. Turning to the authors' computational methods: SOAPnuke was used to process the raw data, with reads discarded if the reads contained adapters or uncalled bases, had a mean Phred below 15, or lacked an exact constant-primer or identifier match. High-quality paired reads were merged using COPE v1.2.5, and each unique nucleotide sequence was defined as a clonotype. MiTCR v1.1 was used to align clonotypes to the IMGT TRBV, TRBD and TRBJ reference segments. The analysis included only V-J combinations with a frequency above 0.0001, which together covered around 99% of the repertoires. The TCS score was defined as the ratio of F50 (clonal expansion) to E x V (chaos), calculated using BLOSUM62-based TCRdist between CDR3 peptides within each V-J. Welch's t-statistics and random forest reduced roughly 530 V-J features to 10 to 15, which were used in a naive Bayes classifier (R e1071). The public reads were run again by TCRdb, first through fastp at Q25 and then through MiXCR, and only productive beta chains were kept. Rows with a matching CDR3 protein are joined into one entry that keeps the most common DNA and genes. The V and J calls and clone size come from TCRdb's table, not from the authors' own analysis. A total of a few hundred thousand distinct CDR3 sequences appear in this sample, 13% to 15% of them only once. Of the sample, about 20% is held by the ten largest clones.

This clonotype was detected ten times or more. Its antigen is not yet known. No clone much larger than this one lies a single base away; base qualities are absent. V is pared back by 2 bases and J by 5 bases, with 18 bases lying between the germline termini. As encoded in the germline V gene, CDR1 is MNHNS while CDR2 is SASEGT. Its CDR3 holds 16 amino acids, cysteine through phenylalanine. Of all the DNA, just the CDR3 is kept, 48 bases in frame from base 1. Recombination joined TRBV6-1 with TRBJ2-5; possibly the D gene is TRBD1, per 6 matching bases. This receptor was identified in a woman younger than 45 with Graves' ophthalmopathy. Specimen: blood. The DNA sequence follows: TGTGCCAGCAGTGAAAAGGACAGCTTTTGGTGGGAGACCCAGTACTTC. This translates into CASSEKDSFWWETQYF.